A single sample gave rise to the 14 T cell receptor beta chains below, sequenced in a study of early T cells in non-severe SARS-CoV-2 infection. TCRdb re-called the 5' RACE reads with MiXCR, one entry per CDR3 protein. The sample holds approximately 66,000 distinct CDR3 sequences, around 14% seen once. The sample consisted of whole blood. These receptors originate from an adult who was a healthcare worker with PCR-confirmed SARS-CoV-2 infection or an uninfected control (not recorded which).

This clonotype was seen at least ten times. The chain is built from TRBV7-2 and TRBJ2-1; TRBD2 might be the D (6 bases). Germline V lookup: CDR1 SGHTA, CDR2 FQGNSA. Trimming pared 1 base from V and 9 bases from J, leaving 10 bases between. This CDR3 is built from 13 residues. CDR3 sequence reads: CASSLVTEGEQFF. The CDR3 coding sequence is TGTGCCAGCAGCTTAGTCACGGAGGGTGAGCAGTTCTTC.

In its sample, this clonotype was seen a few times. This sequence joins TRBV2 and TRBJ2-6; perhaps TRBD2 as D (6 bases). Germline CDR1 SNHLY, CDR2 FYNNEI. The CDR3 is made up of 18 amino acids. V was cut by 2 bases and J by 2 bases, with 16 bases left in between. CDR3 in amino acids: CASSENLPGRPGANVLTF. The CDR3 nucleotides are TGTGCCAGCAGTGAAAATCTTCCAGGGAGGCCTGGGGCCAACGTCCTGACTTTC.

There are many counts of this clonotype. This rearrangement joins TRBV20-1 to TRBJ1-4, with 7 bases aligning to TRBD1. The CDR3 has 13 residues. Germline CDR1 is DFQATT and CDR2 is SNEGSKA (reference sequence). Trimming took 6 bases from V and 8 from J; bases not matched to a gene: 9. The CDR3 nucleotides read TGCAGTGCCGCGACAGGGCAAGGGGAAAAACTGTTTTTT. Translated: CSAATGQGEKLFF.

This clonotype was detected ten times or more. The J gene is TRBJ1-1, the V gene TRBV7-9; D unresolved. V lost 0 bases and J 1 base, leaving 6 bases between the germline ends. From germline, CDR1 is SEHNR and CDR2 FQNEAQ (reference sequence). The CDR3 covers 14 residues. The CDR3 sequence: CASSLAARNTEAFF. In DNA form, the CDR3 reads TGTGCCAGCAGCTTAGCAGCCAGGAACACTGAAGCTTTCTTT. Together with reference TRBV7-9 and TRBJ1-1, the CDR3 gives the full variable domain: DTGVSQNPRHKITKRGQNVTFRCDPISEHNRLYWYRQTLGQGPEFLTYFQNEAQLEKSRLLSDRFSAERPKGSFSTLEIQRTEQGDSAMYLCASSLAARNTEAFFGQGTRLTVV.

V and J are TRBV28 and TRBJ2-3; 7 nucleotides align to TRBD1. Germline V lookup: CDR1 MDHEN, CDR2 SYDVKM. The CDR3 length is 15 residues. V lost 6 bases and J lost 3; bases outside the gene matches: 9. The CDR3: CASSSGQEGTDTQYF. The CDR3 DNA is TGTGCCAGCAGCTCCGGACAGGAAGGAACAGATACGCAGTATTTT.

This clonotype turned up a few times. This chain uses TRBV5-6 with TRBJ2-1; D gene uncertain. Trimming took 4 bases from V and 4 from J, leaving 9 bases between them. The germline V gene has CDR1 SGHDT and CDR2 YYEEEE. This CDR3 spans 13 amino acids. The CDR3 nucleotides are TGTGCCAGCAGCCTTGTACAGTACAATGAGCAGTTCTTC. Translating gives CASSLVQYNEQFF.

This clonotype has a handful of counts. V gene TRBV4-3 combines with J gene TRBJ2-2; D gene uncertain. Germline values: CDR1 LGHNA, CDR2 YSLEER. V was cut by 0 bases and J by 7 bases, with 6 bases left in between. The CDR3 totals 13 residues. Here the CDR3 DNA reads TGCGCCAGCAGCCAAGATTTTCACGGGGAGCTGTTTTTT. Translating it yields CASSQDFHGELFF.

This clonotype has only a few counts. The genes are TRBV6-5 and TRBJ1-5; D perhaps matches TRBD1 (5 bases). Germline CDR1 MNHEY, CDR2 SVGAGI. V was trimmed by 4 bases and J by 3 bases, leaving 10 bases between them. This CDR3 has 14 amino acids. Written as DNA, the CDR3 is TGTGCCAGCAGTTGGGGCGGGACCAATCAGCCCCAGCATTTT. It is translated as CASSWGGTNQPQHF.

The rearrangement joins TRBV12-3 or TRBV12-4 to TRBJ2-4; a weak D match, TRBD2 (5 bases). V was cut by 8 bases and J by 0 bases, with 17 bases left in between. CDR3 length equals 16 residues. In nucleotides, the CDR3 is TGTGCCAGCGGCCCTAGCTTCCGAGTAGCCAAAAACATTCAGTACTTC. The encoded protein is CASGPSFRVAKNIQYF.

V and J are TRBV19 and TRBJ2-2; no definite D call. Germline V gene lookup returns CDR1 LNHDA and CDR2 SQIVND (reference sequence). CDR3 length: 14 residues. V was shortened by 3 bases and J by 2 bases, with 7 bases between the two germline ends. CDR3: CASSIRRNTGELFF. The CDR3 DNA reads TGTGCCAGTAGTATCAGGCGAAACACCGGGGAGCTGTTTTTT. Supplemented by reference TRBV19 and TRBJ2-2, the full variable domain reads DGGITQSPKYLFRKEGQNVTLSCEQNLNHDAMYWYRQDPGQGLRLIYYSQIVNDFQKGDIAEGYSVSREKKESFPLTVTSAQKNPTAFYLCASSIRRNTGELFFGEGSRLTVL.

This chain uses TRBV11-2 with TRBJ2-2; no definite D call. This CDR3 comprises 12 residues. Germline assignment: CDR1 SGHAT and CDR2 FQNNGV. V was pared by 5 bases and J by 6 bases, with 7 bases between. The CDR3 reads CASSPLAGELFF. As DNA, the CDR3 is TGTGCCAGCAGCCCGTTAGCCGGGGAGCTGTTTTTT.

In this sample, this clonotype turned up many times. The rearrangement uses TRBV24-1 and TRBJ2-1; TRBD2 might be the D (7 bases). V lost 9 bases, J lost 4 bases, and 9 bases lay in between. CDR3 length: 12 amino acids. Germline CDR1 KGHDR, CDR2 SFDVKD. CDR3 protein: CATRGAYNEQFF. CDR3 nucleotides: TGTGCCACCCGGGGGGCTTACAATGAGCAGTTCTTC.

The gene calls are TRBV7-2 and TRBJ1-2, with TRBD1 matching over 7 bases. CDR3 length: 13 amino acids. CDR1 is SGHTA, CDR2 FQGNSA, per germline. Trimming cost V 5 bases and J 5 bases; bases outside gene matches: 5. CDR3: CASSPDRVYGYTF. CDR3 in DNA: TGTGCCAGCAGCCCAGACAGGGTTTATGGCTACACCTTC.

V and J are TRBV6-5 and TRBJ1-1; D gene unclear. This CDR3 comprises 13 residues. The V gene's germline CDR1 is MNHEY and CDR2 SVGAGI. V shed 7 bases and J shed 4 bases, with 13 bases lying between them. CDR3: CASNRFISTEAFF. CDR3 bases: TGTGCCAGCAACCGCTTCATCTCCACTGAAGCTTTCTTT.